These T cell receptor beta chains were read from a single sample in a study of cytomegalovirus exposure and HLA in healthy donors. Sequenced by immunoSEQ multiplex PCR; TCRdb stores in-frame clones only, minus some. The sample shows roughly 100,000 clones, roughly 70% of them seen only once. Sequences were obtained from PBMCs. The receptors shown here come from a male donor in good health and CMV-seropositive. Each CDR3 is given with its conserved first and last residue. The D gene is left open where the match is weak. Clone size is given for some rows only: seen once, a few or many times, or a class if the clone is expanded.

V	D	J	size	DNA	CDR3
TRBV15	TRBD1	TRBJ2-7	.	TGTGCCACCAGCCCCCGGGACAGGCCCTACGAGCAGTACTTC	CATSPRDRPYEQYF
TRBV2	TRBD1	TRBJ2-2	.	TGTGCCAGCAGGGACAGGGGGCGGACCGGGGAGCTGTTTTTT	CASRDRGRTGELFF
TRBV27	.	TRBJ2-1	.	TGTGCCAGCGCAGGGGTGATTTCCTACAATGAGCAGTTCTTC	CASAGVISYNEQFF
TRBV7-9	.	TRBJ2-3	.	TGTGCCAGCAGCTTAGGAGGCAGAGGGACGCAGTATTTT	CASSLGGRGTQYF
TRBV2	.	TRBJ1-5	.	TGTGCCAGCAGTGGATCAGGGATTCAGCCCCAGCATTTT	CASSGSGIQPQHF
TRBV4-2	.	TRBJ1-3	.	TGTGCCAGCAGCAAAGGGAGTTCTGGAAACACCATATATTTT	CASSKGSSGNTIYF
TRBV4-3	TRBD2	TRBJ2-3	.	TGCGCCAGCAGCCAAGGCGGGGGGGCCGCAGATACGCAGTATTTT	CASSQGGGAADTQYF
TRBV7-6	.	TRBJ2-1	.	TGTGCCAGCTCCCAAGGAGCGCCCTACAATGAGCAGTTCTTC	CASSQGAPYNEQFF
TRBV7-6	TRBD1	TRBJ2-5	.	TGTGCCAGCAGCTTAGTCCCACAGGGGGCCCAATGGGGGACCCAGTACTTC	CASSLVPQGAQWGTQYF
TRBV4-1	TRBD2	TRBJ2-7	.	TGCGCCAGCAGCCAAGGACTAGCGGGGACCTCCTACGAGCAGTACTTC	CASSQGLAGTSYEQYF
TRBV18	.	TRBJ2-7	.	TGTGCCAGCTCACCACAGGACATCCGCTACGAGCAGTACTTC	CASSPQDIRYEQYF
TRBV19	TRBD1	TRBJ2-7	.	TGTGCCAGTCAGAGGACAGGGCGTTACGAGCAGTACTTC	CASQRTGRYEQYF
TRBV29-1	.	TRBJ2-6	.	TGCAGCGGTCTATCTGGGGCCAACGTCCTGACTTTC	CSGLSGANVLTF
TRBV5-1	TRBD1	TRBJ2-7	.	TGCGCCAGCAGCGATCCGGGACAGGGCTACGAGCAGTACTTC	CASSDPGQGYEQYF
TRBV7-2	.	TRBJ1-1	.	TGTGCCAGCAGCACTCTACAGGGATACACTGAAGCTTTCTTT	CASSTLQGYTEAFF
TRBV6-1	.	TRBJ2-1	.	TGTGCCAGCAGTGAAGCGCAGGGTAACATGGTTGGGCCCTACAATGAGCAGTTCTTC	CASSEAQGNMVGPYNEQFF
TRBV28	.	TRBJ2-3	few	TGTGCCAGCAGTCCCCTTGGGGCCCGCCCAGATACGCAGTATTTT	CASSPLGARPDTQYF